This T cell receptor (beta chain) was captured by sequencing in a study of CD8 T cells in Susac syndrome. The CDR3 spans 16 residues. Germline V CDR1 and CDR2: KGHDR, SFDVKD. Trimming at V came to 3 bases and at J to 4 bases, leaving 6 bases not matched to a gene. All included Susac syndrome patients satisfied recently defined diagnostic criteria for definite or probable disease. Reverse transcription of about 0.5 to 1 ug RNA used random hexamers. A single record per CDR3 protein comes from TCRdb applying MiXCR to the immunoSEQ multiplex PCR reads. Of some 130,000 distinct CDR3 sequences listed, roughly 94% are singletons.

The TCR sequence derives from a human donor with Susac syndrome. Input material: CD8+ T cells from PBMCs. The chain is built from TRBV24-1 and TRBJ2-1; 9 nucleotides line up with TRBD2. The CDR3 loop reads CATSDGAGGGYNEQFF. In DNA form, the CDR3 reads TGTGCCACCAGTGATGGGGCGGGAGGGGGATACAATGAGCAGTTCTTC.